This T cell receptor (beta chain) originates from a study of T cells after yellow fever vaccination. On the study more broadly: The authors prepared low-cell-number fractions using SMART-Seq v4 Ultra Low Input. Whole-study findings and limits: Sorted repertoires could include abundant contaminating clonotypes from bulk cells.

To note about this clonotype: Its antigen is not identified.

Via MiXCR, TCRdb re-called the 5' RACE reads, giving one row per CDR3 protein. The sample carries roughly 500,000 distinct CDR3 sequences, approximately 21% recorded once. The CDR3 is made up of 12 amino acids. With 5 bases removed from V and 9 bases from J, the gap between germline ends came to 11 bases. The specimen comprised PBMCs, sampled 15 days after the yellow fever booster vaccination. V gene TRBV12-3 or TRBV12-4 combines with J gene TRBJ2-1; maybe TRBD1 (6 bases). The receptor's source is a man in his thirties or forties who received the YFV17D yellow fever vaccine. The CDR3 reads CASSHDRPEQFF. CDR3 sequence (DNA): TGTGCCAGCAGTCACGACAGGCCTGAGCAGTTCTTC.